This T cell receptor (beta chain) appears in the sequencing data of a study of tumor and adjacent non-tumor tissue in lung cancer. A note on this clonotype: Its antigen is undetermined. One end of the junction fails to match germline, which may point to a read error.

CDR3 size: 15 residues. Germline V gives CDR1 SGHAT, CDR2 FQNNGV. A modified ARM-PCR protocol with three rounds of nested PCR amplified TCRbeta. Each CDR3 protein is one row after TCRdb ran MiXCR on the multiplex PCR reads. Of roughly 120,000 distinct CDR3 sequences listed, around 82% are singletons. Points from the study as a whole: TCR diversity was significantly greater in tumor than normal lung tissue.

RNA was extracted from bulk tissue without any cell sorting. The sequenced sample was lung tumor tissue. The sequence was obtained from an older man with non-small cell lung cancer. The rearrangement uses TRBV11-2 and TRBJ1-2, with unresolved D. CDR3 in amino acids: CACSFLGLAEYGYTF. The CDR3 coding sequence is TGTGCCTGCAGCTTCCTGGGCTTGGCGGAATATGGCTACACCTTC.